The entry that follows covers one T cell receptor beta chain sequence. Its antigen remains undetermined. No base qualities exist here, and no much larger clone lies one base off it. This record comes from a study of vaccination effects on CD4 cells after COVID-19 (dated by TCRdb to 2022 to 2024). The study in broad terms: Two doses of either the BNT162b2 or the mRNA-1273 mRNA SARS-CoV-2 vaccine were administered to participants. The study compared SARS-CoV-2 spike-specific CD4+ TCR repertoires before and after mRNA vaccination in COVID-19 convalescent patients and infection-naive vaccine recipients. The full study included fewer than eleven COVID-19 convalescent patients and a few SARS-CoV-2-naive healthy vaccine recipients. The Oncomine TCR Beta short-read assay on an Illumina iSeq 100 was used to sequence cultures from other donors in the study.

The CDR3 sequence holds 13 residues, the cysteine and phenylalanine included. Of the read, only the CDR3 DNA is kept; its 39 bases are in frame from base 1. A distance of 11 bases separates the germline ends of V and J, which lose 3 bases and 5 bases respectively. From the germline V gene, CDR1 is SGHDT and CDR2 is YYEEEE. The ViraFEST assay stimulated PBMC with viral peptide pools and then used TCR sequencing to identify antigen-specific CD4+ T cell clonotypes by expansion. After around eleven days of culture, CD4+ T cells were isolated with the EasySep CD4+ T cell isolation kit. Healthy vaccine recipients had no prior SARS-CoV-2 infection, confirmed by negative nucleocapsid antibodies before and after vaccination. Each well held roughly 2.2 million PBMC cultured in IMDM containing roughly 5% human AB serum, 8 to 10 IU/ml IL-2 and gentamicin, along with roughly 10 ug/ml peptides. On days 3 and 7, half of the culture medium was replaced with fresh IL-2-containing medium. Unless noted otherwise, every peptide stimulation condition was grown in triplicate wells. PBMC were separated from whole blood using Ficoll-Paque Plus gradient centrifugation and were then either cryopreserved at -140C or used fresh. Overlapping peptide pools spanned the spike proteins of SARS-CoV-2 and the common cold coronaviruses HCoV-NL63, HCoV-OC43 and HCoV-229E. Genomic DNA was extracted from cultured CD4+ T cells with the QIAamp micro DNA kit.

Libraries were constructed by the immunoSEQ multiplex PCR assay. DNA from the CD4+ T cells that had been cultured and isolated underwent TCR beta CDR3 sequencing. The authors' pipeline ran thus. Non-productive TCR sequences were discarded, and reads were trimmed to the CDR3 region, with only CDR3s of 7 or more amino acids retained. The MANAFEST web app was used to identify antigen-specific clonotypes by comparing expansion in peptide wells with expansion in reference cultures. To be called positive, a clone needed expansion at FDR<0.05 compared with the reference and with all other wells, an odds ratio greater than 5, and a frequency greater than 0.1% in two replicate wells. Clonotypes significantly expanded in SARS-CoV-2 spike wells and in at least one common cold coronavirus spike condition were defined as cross-reactive. CDR3 similarity was assessed by Levenshtein distance using the stringdist R package, and unrooted trees were constructed with ape in R 3.6.1. The immuneACCESS repertoire file appears here via TCRdb, limited to in-frame rearrangements. These files lack a portion of the clones; in checked studies, under half of the deficit traces to unresolved V genes, and the cause of the others is not known. V and J calls and clone size follow that table, whereas D and trimming were derived from the DNA. In all, the sample holds 35,000 to 45,000 clones, and roughly 79% of those were seen once. The leading ten clones occupy 10% to 14% of the sample.

The investigation overall reported the following: Both infection-induced and vaccine-induced clones contracted markedly at late post-vaccination timepoints, which is consistent with waning T cell responses. Only a small number of convalescent patients were included, and no early post-infection timepoints were available, which limited the study. Among healthy vaccine recipients, nearly all vaccine-induced clones were SARS-CoV-2 mono-reactive, and just 1 of 255 was cross-reactive with common cold coronaviruses.

Source: CD4+ T cells from PBMCs cultured with SARS-CoV-2 spike peptides, taken before COVID-19 vaccination. The cell subset or site label, as the study defines it: SARS-CoV-2 spike overlapping peptide pool stimulation. This receptor was identified in a human donor who received a COVID-19 vaccine. The rearranged segments are TRBV5-6 and TRBJ1-2, with the D gene uncertain. The DNA sequence reads TGTGCCAGCAGCTCTGCCGATAGGTATGGCTACACCTTC. This encodes CASSSADRYGYTF.